The T cell receptor (beta chain) under discussion was sequenced for a study of T cell responses to AZD1222 COVID-19 vaccine. Overall study results and limits: Variant regions that are unmutated are reportedly the target of nearly half of spike-specific TCRs. Following two doses of AZD1222, Spike-specific TCR breadth and depth rose.

The CDR3 length is 14 residues. The V end was cut by 1 base, the J end by 8 bases, with 14 bases between. Germline CDR1 reads LGHDT; CDR2 reads YNNKEL (reference sequence). This table comes from immunoSEQ multiplex PCR, and its TCRdb copy is limited to in-frame clones, with some not included. Altogether around 110,000 clones are present, roughly 87% being singletons, with the ten largest covering 3.5% to 4.5%. In the case of this clone: The antigen is unknown.

The V and J genes are TRBV3-1 (or the pseudogene TRBV3-2) and TRBJ1-2, with D perhaps matching TRBD1 (6 bases). This clonotype was sampled from an adult in good health. The sample was peripheral blood, taken on day 0 of AZD1222 vaccination. This chain's CDR3 is CASSQALQGIGYTF. CDR3 nucleotides: TGTGCCAGCAGCCAAGCACTACAGGGAATCGGCTACACCTTC.